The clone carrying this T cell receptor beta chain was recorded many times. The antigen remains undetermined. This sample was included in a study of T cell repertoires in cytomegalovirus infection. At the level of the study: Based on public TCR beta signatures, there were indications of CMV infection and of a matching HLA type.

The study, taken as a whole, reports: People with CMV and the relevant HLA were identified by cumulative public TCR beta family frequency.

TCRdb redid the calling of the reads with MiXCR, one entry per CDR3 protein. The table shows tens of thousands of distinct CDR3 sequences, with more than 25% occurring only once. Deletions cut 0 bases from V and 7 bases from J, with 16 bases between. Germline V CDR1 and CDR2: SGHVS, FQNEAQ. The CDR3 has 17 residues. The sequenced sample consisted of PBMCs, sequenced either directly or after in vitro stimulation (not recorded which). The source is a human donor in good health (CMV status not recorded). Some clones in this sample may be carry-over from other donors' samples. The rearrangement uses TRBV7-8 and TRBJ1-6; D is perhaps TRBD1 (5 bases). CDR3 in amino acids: CASSLAGWGVRNSPLHF. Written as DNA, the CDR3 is TGTGCCAGCAGCTTAGCCGGATGGGGGGTTCGGAATTCACCCCTCCACTTT.